Listed below are T cell receptor beta chains from one sample, sequenced in a study of T cell responses to AZD1222 COVID-19 vaccine. Measured with immunoSEQ multiplex PCR; TCRdb has only the in-frame clones, and not every one. The sample contains fewer than 120,000 clones, 80% to 95% of which appear only once. This material consisted of peripheral blood, taken 28 days after the second AZD1222 dose. These receptors originate from an adult who received the AZD1222 COVID-19 vaccine. The CDR3 runs from the conserved cysteine through the conserved F or W. The D gene is left open where the match is weak. Some rows mark clone size as missing; the rest say once, few, many or name a class of expanded clone.

J gene	V gene	D gene	clone size	CDR3 DNA	CDR3 protein
TRBJ2-7	TRBV7-9	.	once	TGTGCCAGCAGAGCACAGGTTGTTGACGAGCAGTACTTC	CASRAQVVDEQYF
TRBJ1-1	TRBV5-4	.	few	TGTGCCAGCAAGATTGGGACGGAGGGTTACACTGAAGCTTTCTTT	CASKIGTEGYTEAFF
TRBJ2-5	TRBV3-1/TRBV3-2	.	.	TGTGCCAGCAGCCAAGAAGGGGAGGAGACCCAGTACTTC	CASSQEGEETQYF
TRBJ2-3	TRBV18	.	.	TGTGCCAGCTCACCTCAGGGGAGCACAGATACGCAGTATTTT	CASSPQGSTDTQYF
TRBJ2-5	TRBV6-2/TRBV6-3	TRBD2	.	TGTGCCAGCAGCCCTATTGCGGGGGGCCAAGAGACCCAGTACTTC	CASSPIAGGQETQYF
TRBJ1-1	TRBV27	.	.	TGTGCCAGCAGTTTCCGGAGGAACACTGAAGCTTTCTTT	CASSFRRNTEAFF
TRBJ2-7	TRBV7-8	TRBD2	.	TGTGCCAGCAGCCCCCAGCGGGGGGCCTTCTACGAGCAGTACTTC	CASSPQRGAFYEQYF
TRBJ2-7	TRBV11-2	TRBD1	.	TGTGCCAGCAGCCATACAGGGGCGAATTTCTACGAGCAGTACTTC	CASSHTGANFYEQYF
TRBJ2-5	TRBV24-1	TRBD2	.	TGTGCCACCAGTGAGGCTAGCGGGGGGGCAGAGACCCAGTACTTC	CATSEASGGAETQYF
TRBJ1-4	TRBV7-9	.	once	TGTGCCAGCACCAACCTCCGCCCTAATGAAAAACTGTTTTTT	CASTNLRPNEKLFF
TRBJ2-1	TRBV29-1	.	.	TGCAGCGTTGAGTATGAGCAGTTCTTC	CSVEYEQFF
TRBJ1-5	TRBV6-5	.	.	TGTGCCACGATGTCCCCAGGGGGCAATCAGCCCCAGCATTTT	CATMSPGGNQPQHF
TRBJ2-1	TRBV6-1	TRBD1	.	TGTGCCAGCAGTCCGGGACAGCATGAGCAGTTCTTC	CASSPGQHEQFF